Detailed here is one TCR beta chain. One junction end does not reproduce the germline sequence, and a read error may be involved. CDR1 and CDR2 from the germline V gene are SSHAT and FNYEAQ (reference sequence). The CDR3 has 17 amino acids. The data originate from a study of blood T cell repertoires in COVID-19. The repertoire was sequenced with immunoSEQ multiplex PCR; TCRdb's copy has only in-frame clones and lacks some. Of about 170,000 clones in the sample, about 83% were seen once. This receptor was taken from a woman of 80 years or more with COVID-19, enrolled during active disease. The sample comprised peripheral blood. V usage is TRBV7-7 and J usage is TRBJ2-2, with D perhaps TRBD2 (7 bases). The CDR3 nucleotides read TGTGCTAGCAGCTTAGCGCTCGGGGGGCGCATCACCGGGGAGCTGTTTTTT. Translated, it gives CASSLALGGRITGELFF.